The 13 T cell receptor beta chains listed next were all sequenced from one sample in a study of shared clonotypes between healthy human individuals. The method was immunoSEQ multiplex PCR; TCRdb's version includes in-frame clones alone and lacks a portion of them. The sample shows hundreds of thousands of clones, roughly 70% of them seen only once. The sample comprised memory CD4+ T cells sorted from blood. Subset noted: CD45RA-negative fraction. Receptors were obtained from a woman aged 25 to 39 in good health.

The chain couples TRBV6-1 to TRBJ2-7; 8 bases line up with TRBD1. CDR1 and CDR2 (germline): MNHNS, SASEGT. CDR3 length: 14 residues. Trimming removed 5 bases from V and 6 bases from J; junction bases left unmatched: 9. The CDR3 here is CASSSGGAASEQYF. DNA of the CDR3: TGTGCCAGCAGTTCAGGGGGCGCGGCCTCCGAGCAGTACTTC.

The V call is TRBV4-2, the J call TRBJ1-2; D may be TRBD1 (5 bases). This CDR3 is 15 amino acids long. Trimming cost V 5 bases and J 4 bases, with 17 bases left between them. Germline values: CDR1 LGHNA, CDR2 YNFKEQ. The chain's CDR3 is CASSTRTTGGYGYTF. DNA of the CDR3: TGTGCCAGCAGCACTAGGACCACGGGGGGCTATGGCTACACCTTC.

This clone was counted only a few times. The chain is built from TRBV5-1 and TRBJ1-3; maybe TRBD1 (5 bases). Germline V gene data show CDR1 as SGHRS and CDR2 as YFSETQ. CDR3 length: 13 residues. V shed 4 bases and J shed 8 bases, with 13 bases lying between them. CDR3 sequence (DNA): TGCGCCAGCAGCCGCAGAGGGGACGACACCATATATTTT. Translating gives CASSRRGDDTIYF.

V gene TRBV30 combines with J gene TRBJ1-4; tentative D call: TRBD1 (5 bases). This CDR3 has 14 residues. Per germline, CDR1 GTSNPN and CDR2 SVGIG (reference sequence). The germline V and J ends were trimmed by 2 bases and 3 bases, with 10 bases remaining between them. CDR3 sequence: CAWSWGSSNEKLFF. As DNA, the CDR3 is TGTGCCTGGAGTTGGGGCAGTTCTAATGAAAAACTGTTTTTT. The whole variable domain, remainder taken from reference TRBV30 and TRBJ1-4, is SQTIHQWPATLVQPVGSPLSLECTVEGTSNPNLYWYRQAAGRGLQLLFYSVGIGQISSEVPQNLSASRPQDRQFILSSKKLLLSDSGFYLCAWSWGSSNEKLFFGSGTQLSVL.

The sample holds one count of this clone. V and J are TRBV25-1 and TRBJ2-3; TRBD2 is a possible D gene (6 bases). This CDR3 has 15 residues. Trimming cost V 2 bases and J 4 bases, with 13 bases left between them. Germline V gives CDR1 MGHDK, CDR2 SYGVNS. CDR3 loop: CASSEAGGDPDTQYF. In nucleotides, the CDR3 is TGTGCCAGCAGTGAAGCAGGAGGGGATCCAGATACGCAGTATTTT.

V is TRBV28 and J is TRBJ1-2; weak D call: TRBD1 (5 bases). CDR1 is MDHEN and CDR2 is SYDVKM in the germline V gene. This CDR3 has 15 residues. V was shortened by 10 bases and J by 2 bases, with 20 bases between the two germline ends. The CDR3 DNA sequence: TGTGCCACCAAGGACCGACAGCGAAGGAACTATGGCTACACCTTC. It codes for CATKDRQRRNYGYTF.

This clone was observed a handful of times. The CDR3 sequence: CASSARLAPTGELFF. CDR3 bases: TGTGCCAGCAGCGCCAGACTAGCACCTACCGGGGAGCTGTTTTTT. The chain carries TRBV9 and TRBJ2-2, with 7 nucleotides matching TRBD2. Germline-derived CDR1 and CDR2 are SGDLS and YYNGEE. With V trimmed by 3 bases and J by 5 bases, 7 bases remained unmatched. This CDR3 comprises 15 residues.

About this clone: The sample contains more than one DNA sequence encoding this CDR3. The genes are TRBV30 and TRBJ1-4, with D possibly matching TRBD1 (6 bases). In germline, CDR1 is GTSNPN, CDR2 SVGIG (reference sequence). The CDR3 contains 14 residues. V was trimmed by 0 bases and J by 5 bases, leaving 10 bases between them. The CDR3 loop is CAWSVGGPNEKLFF. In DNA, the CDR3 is TGTGCCTGGAGTGTGGGGGGGCCGAATGAAAAACTGTTTTTT. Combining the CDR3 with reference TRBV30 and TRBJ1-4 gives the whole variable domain SQTIHQWPATLVQPVGSPLSLECTVEGTSNPNLYWYRQAAGRGLQLLFYSVGIGQISSEVPQNLSASRPQDRQFILSSKKLLLSDSGFYLCAWSVGGPNEKLFFGSGTQLSVL.

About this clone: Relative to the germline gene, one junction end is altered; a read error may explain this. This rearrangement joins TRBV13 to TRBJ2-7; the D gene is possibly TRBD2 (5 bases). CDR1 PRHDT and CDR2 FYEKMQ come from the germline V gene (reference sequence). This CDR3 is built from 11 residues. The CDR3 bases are TGTGCCAGCAGCTTATATGGGAGCGGTCGCTTC. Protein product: CASSLYGSGRF.

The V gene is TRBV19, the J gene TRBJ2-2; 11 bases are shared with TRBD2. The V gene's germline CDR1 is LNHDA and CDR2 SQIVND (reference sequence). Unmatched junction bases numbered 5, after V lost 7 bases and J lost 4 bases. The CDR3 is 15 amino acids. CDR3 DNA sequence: TGTGCCAGTAATGCTAGCGGGAGGTGCACCGGGGAGCTGTTTTTT. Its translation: CASNASGRCTGELFF.

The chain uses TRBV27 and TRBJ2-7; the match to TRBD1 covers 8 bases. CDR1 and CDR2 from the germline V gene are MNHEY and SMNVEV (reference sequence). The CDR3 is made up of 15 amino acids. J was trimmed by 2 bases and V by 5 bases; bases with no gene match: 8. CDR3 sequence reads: CASSNHRGSPYEQYF. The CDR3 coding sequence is TGTGCCAGCAGTAACCACAGGGGGTCACCCTACGAGCAGTACTTC.

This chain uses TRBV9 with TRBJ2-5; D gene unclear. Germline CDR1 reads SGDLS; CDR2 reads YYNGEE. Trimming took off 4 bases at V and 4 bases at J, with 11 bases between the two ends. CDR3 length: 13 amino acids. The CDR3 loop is CASSPRTAETQYF. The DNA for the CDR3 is TGTGCCAGCAGCCCCAGGACCGCAGAGACCCAGTACTTC.

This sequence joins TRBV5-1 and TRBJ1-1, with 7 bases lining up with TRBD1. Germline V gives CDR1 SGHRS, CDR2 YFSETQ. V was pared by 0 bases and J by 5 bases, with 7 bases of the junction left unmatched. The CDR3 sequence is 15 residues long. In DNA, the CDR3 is TGCGCCAGCAGCTTGGGACAGGGTGTACGAACTGAAGCTTTCTTT. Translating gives CASSLGQGVRTEAFF.